This T cell receptor beta chain is from a study of cytomegalovirus exposure and HLA in healthy donors. CDR3 length: 15 amino acids. The V gene's germline CDR1 is SGHDT and CDR2 YYEEEE. Trimming shortened V by 5 bases and J by 4 bases, and 19 bases separated the two germline ends. This PCR relied on a set of 60 Vbeta primers and 13 Jbeta primers. Produced via immunoSEQ multiplex PCR; TCRdb's table is partial and in-frame only. The table has more than 150,000 clones, around 80% seen once. The source is a man aged 35-49 years in good health and CMV-seronegative. The sequencing sample was made of PBMCs. V gene TRBV5-6 combines with J gene TRBJ2-7; D perhaps matches TRBD1 (6 bases). CDR3 sequence reads: CASRRETVGGYEQYF. The CDR3 nucleotides are TGTGCCAGCAGGAGGGAAACTGTAGGGGGTTACGAGCAGTACTTC.